This is a list of T cell receptor beta chains from one sample in a study of beta chain features in type 1 diabetes. Measured with immunoSEQ multiplex PCR; TCRdb has only the in-frame clones, and not every one. This repertoire shows about 620,000 clones, roughly 15% found once; its top ten account for about 0.086%. Sequencing was performed on naive CD4+ T cells from blood. The receptors were gathered from a man younger than 35 in good health. CDR3s include the opening cysteine and the closing phenylalanine or tryptophan.

V gene: TRBV28
CDR3 protein: CASSTPGRPAYEQYF

V gene: TRBV5-1
CDR3 protein: CASSLDRREDTQYF

V gene: TRBV5-4
CDR3 protein: CASSPGSVFGTGELFF

V gene: TRBV9
CDR3 protein: CASSVGRGGQPQHF

V gene: TRBV5-1
CDR3 protein: CASSLEYYNEQFF

V gene: TRBV5-1
CDR3 protein: CASSQTGDYGYTF

V gene: TRBV27
CDR3 protein: CASSLGAAADGYTF

V gene: TRBV5-4
CDR3 protein: CASSLAVWGGRDEQFF

V gene: TRBV19
CDR3 protein: CASSIGGRTTYGYTF

V gene: TRBV5-1
CDR3 protein: CASSLDGGTTGELFF

V gene: TRBV11-2
CDR3 protein: CASSAVRGRSNEQFF

V gene: TRBV7-2
CDR3 protein: CASSLLGTGYTGELFF

V gene: TRBV7-2
CDR3 protein: CASSLVSGGAGQFF

V gene: TRBV5-4
CDR3 protein: CASIPYDRADEQFF

V gene: TRBV29-1
CDR3 protein: CSVYPGHQNTEAFF

V gene: TRBV21-1
CDR3 protein: CASSRRGGDRYEKLFF

V gene: TRBV4-2
CDR3 protein: CASSQEGQADYGYTF

V gene: TRBV5-4
CDR3 protein: CASRPGLQPASYEQYF

V gene: TRBV27
CDR3 protein: CASSLEVGSNEQFF

V gene: TRBV2
CDR3 protein: CASTRAYEQYF

V gene: TRBV7-3
CDR3 protein: CASSSGLDNEQFF

V gene: TRBV27
CDR3 protein: CASRFTGGLYGYTF

V gene: TRBV10-3
CDR3 protein: CASTILMNTEAFF

V gene: TRBV5-6
CDR3 protein: CASSLNYEQYF

V gene: TRBV28
CDR3 protein: CASSLTGVVAKNIQYF

V gene: TRBV28
CDR3 protein: CASSLPRRVGNTIYF

V gene: TRBV7-2
CDR3 protein: CASSLGGGVSSYEQYF

V gene: TRBV28
CDR3 protein: CASSLTSGYYEQYF

V gene: TRBV11-2
CDR3 protein: CASSLDGVSGANVLTF

V gene: TRBV28
CDR3 protein: CASSRTGIWNIQYF

V gene: TRBV27
CDR3 protein: CASSFGTQYF

V gene: TRBV7-3
CDR3 protein: CASIPPGVGTEAFF

V gene: TRBV7-2
CDR3 protein: CASSLRPGWGTYEQYF

V gene: TRBV29-1
CDR3 protein: CSVPSAAKNIQYF

V gene: TRBV5-1
CDR3 protein: CASSPMTRDGSYEQYF

V gene: TRBV29-1
CDR3 protein: CSVTGPSTDTQYF

V gene: TRBV20-1
CDR3 protein: CSANFNYGYTF

V gene: TRBV30
CDR3 protein: CAWSVKAGAGEKLFF

V gene: TRBV7-2
CDR3 protein: CASGQPGGNEQFF

V gene: TRBV19
CDR3 protein: CASSTPGGTLGGYTF

V gene: TRBV6-6
CDR3 protein: CASSYSRVGYGYTF

V gene: TRBV6-5
CDR3 protein: CASSYSSGSYTQYF

V gene: TRBV7-9
CDR3 protein: CASSIRDSAKYEQYF

V gene: TRBV6-5
CDR3 protein: CASSYSRGGKYNEQFF